Each of the 2 T cell receptor beta chains below was sequenced from the same sample in a study of cytomegalovirus exposure and HLA in healthy donors (dated by TCRdb to between 2016 and 2019). Library generation was performed with the immunoSEQ multiplex PCR assay. For the multiplex PCR, a mixture combining 60 forward primers for TCR Vbeta segments and 13 reverse primers for TCR Jbeta segments was used. TCRdb's version of the immuneACCESS table is confined to in-frame rearrangements and falls short of the full clone set. An unresolved V gene accounts for under half of the shortfall where checked; the remainder is of unknown origin. The sample table holds about 140,000 clones, of which nearly 80% were seen once. The ten largest account for approximately 5.1% of the sample. The specimen sequenced was PBMCs. The receptors were gathered from a male donor in good health and CMV-seronegative.

This clone is a singleton in its sample. The chain has TRBV10-3 and TRBJ1-3; TRBD1 aligns across 7 bases. Germline trimming cut 6 bases from V and 0 bases from J; bases unmatched to any gene: 5. This CDR3 has 15 amino acids. Germline CDR1 is ENHRY and CDR2 is SYGVKD. The CDR3 coding sequence is TGTGCCATCAGGGCCGGGACAGCCTCTGGAAACACCATATATTTT. It yields the protein CAIRAGTASGNTIYF.

In this sample, this clone turned up once. J is TRBJ1-4 and V is TRBV5-1; TRBD1 aligns across 7 bases. The CDR3 runs 15 residues. The germline CDR1 and CDR2 sequences are SGHRS and YFSETQ. V lost 4 bases and J lost 8; bases outside the gene matches: 11. CDR3 coding DNA: TGCGCCAGCAGCCCCTCCGGGACAGTTATAGAAAAACTGTTTTTT. Amino acid sequence: CASSPSGTVIEKLFF. The full variable domain, rest sourced from reference TRBV5-1 and TRBJ1-4, is KAGVTQTPRYLIKTRGQQVTLSCSPISGHRSVSWYQQTPGQGLQFLFEYFSETQRNKGNFPGRFSGRQFSNSRSEMNVSTLELGDSALYLCASSPSGTVIEKLFFGSGTQLSVL.